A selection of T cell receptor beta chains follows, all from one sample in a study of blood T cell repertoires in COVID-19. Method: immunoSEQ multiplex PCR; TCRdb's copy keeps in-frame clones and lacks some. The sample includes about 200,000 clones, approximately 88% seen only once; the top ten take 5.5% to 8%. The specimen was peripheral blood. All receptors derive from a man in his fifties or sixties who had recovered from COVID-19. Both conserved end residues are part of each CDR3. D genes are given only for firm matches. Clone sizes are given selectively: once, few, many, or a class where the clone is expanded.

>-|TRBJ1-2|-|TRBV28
TGTGCCAGCACCCAAGCCAATTTAGGCTACACCTTC
CASTQANLGYTF
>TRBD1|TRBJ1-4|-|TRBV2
TGTGCCAGTTTACAGGGGACAAATGAAAAACTGTTTTTT
CASLQGTNEKLFF
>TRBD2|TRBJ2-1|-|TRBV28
TGTGCCAGCAGGAAAAGCGGGAAGGCCTCCTACAATGAGCAGTTCTTC
CASRKSGKASYNEQFF
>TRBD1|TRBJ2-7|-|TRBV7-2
TGTGCCAGCAGCTCACAGGGGTCCTACGAGCAGTACTTC
CASSSQGSYEQYF
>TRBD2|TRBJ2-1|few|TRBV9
TGTGCCAGCACCCGGGGGGGGAGCTCCTACAATGAGCAGTTCTTC
CASTRGGSSYNEQFF
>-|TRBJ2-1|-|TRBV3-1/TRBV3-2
TGTGCCAGCAGCCAGGATAGCGGTGAGCAGTTCTTC
CASSQDSGEQFF
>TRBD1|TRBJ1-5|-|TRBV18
TGTGCCAGCTCACCCCCGGGACAGGGTTTTAATCAGCCCCAGCATTTT
CASSPPGQGFNQPQHF
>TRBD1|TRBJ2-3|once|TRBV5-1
TGCGCCAGCAGCTCAGACAGGGGTTCACAGTATTTT
CASSSDRGSQYF
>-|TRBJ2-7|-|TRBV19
TGTGCCAGTAGGGCGGCAGGGACTCACGAGCAGTACTTC
CASRAAGTHEQYF
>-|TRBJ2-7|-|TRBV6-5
TGTGCCAGCAGTTCTCTGGGGGGCGAGCAGTACTTC
CASSSLGGEQYF
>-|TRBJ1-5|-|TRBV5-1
TGCGCCAGCAGCCCCGGGACATCTAGCAATCAGCCCCAGCATTTT
CASSPGTSSNQPQHF
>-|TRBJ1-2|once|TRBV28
TGTGCCAGCAGTCTAGCTAACTATGGCTACACCTTC
CASSLANYGYTF
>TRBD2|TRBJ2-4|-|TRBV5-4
TGTGCCAGCAGCTTGAGCGGGGTGGGAAACATTCAGTACTTC
CASSLSGVGNIQYF
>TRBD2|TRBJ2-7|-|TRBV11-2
TGTGCCAGCAGCGAGACTAGCAGTTCCTACGAGCAGTACTTC
CASSETSSSYEQYF
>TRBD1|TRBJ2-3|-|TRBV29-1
TGCAGCGCCCCGAGACGGGACAGGGGTTTGACAGATACGCAGTATTTT
CSAPRRDRGLTDTQYF
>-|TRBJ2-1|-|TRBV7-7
TGTGCCAGCAGCCCGGCCGGGGGCAATGAGCAGTTCTTC
CASSPAGGNEQFF
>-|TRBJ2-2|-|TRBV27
TGTGCCAGCAGCCAGGGAAGGAACACCGGGGAGCTGTTTTTT
CASSQGRNTGELFF
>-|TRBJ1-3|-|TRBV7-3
TGTGCCAGTAAGCCCGTCGGAAACACCATATATTTT
CASKPVGNTIYF
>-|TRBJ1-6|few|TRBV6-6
TGTGCCAGCAGTTTTGGACTTGATTCACCCCTCCACTTT
CASSFGLDSPLHF
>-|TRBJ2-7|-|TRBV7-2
TGTGCCAGCAGCTTAGGGAACGCCGGGACTGCACCCTACGAGCAGTACTTC
CASSLGNAGTAPYEQYF
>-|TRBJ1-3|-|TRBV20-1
TGCAGTGCCGTTTCTGGAAACACCATATATTTT
CSAVSGNTIYF
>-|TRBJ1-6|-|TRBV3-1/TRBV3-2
TGTGCCAGCAGCCAAGACGGCTCCTATAATTCACCCCTCCACTTT
CASSQDGSYNSPLHF
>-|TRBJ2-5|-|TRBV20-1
TGCAGTGCTAGCCTAGAGACCCAGTACTTC
CSASLETQYF
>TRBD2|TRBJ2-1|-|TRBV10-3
TGTGCCATCAGTGGGACTAGCAATAATGAGCAGTTCTTC
CAISGTSNNEQFF
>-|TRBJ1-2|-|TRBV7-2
TGTGCCAGCAGCTTAGCTTGGCAGAACTATGGCTACACCTTC
CASSLAWQNYGYTF
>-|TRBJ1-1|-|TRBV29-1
TGCAGCGGTGGACAAGTCAACACTGAAGCTTTCTTT
CSGGQVNTEAFF
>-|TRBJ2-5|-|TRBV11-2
TGCTCCAAGGTGGGCGCCCAGTTCCAAGAGACCCAGTACTTC
CSKVGAQFQETQYF
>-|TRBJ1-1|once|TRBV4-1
TGCGCCAGCAGCCATACGGGGAGCTTGGACACTGAAGCTTTCTTT
CASSHTGSLDTEAFF
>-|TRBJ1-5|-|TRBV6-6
TGTGCCAGCATTGCGGGAGACCTGGGGCATCAGCCCCAGCATTTT
CASIAGDLGHQPQHF